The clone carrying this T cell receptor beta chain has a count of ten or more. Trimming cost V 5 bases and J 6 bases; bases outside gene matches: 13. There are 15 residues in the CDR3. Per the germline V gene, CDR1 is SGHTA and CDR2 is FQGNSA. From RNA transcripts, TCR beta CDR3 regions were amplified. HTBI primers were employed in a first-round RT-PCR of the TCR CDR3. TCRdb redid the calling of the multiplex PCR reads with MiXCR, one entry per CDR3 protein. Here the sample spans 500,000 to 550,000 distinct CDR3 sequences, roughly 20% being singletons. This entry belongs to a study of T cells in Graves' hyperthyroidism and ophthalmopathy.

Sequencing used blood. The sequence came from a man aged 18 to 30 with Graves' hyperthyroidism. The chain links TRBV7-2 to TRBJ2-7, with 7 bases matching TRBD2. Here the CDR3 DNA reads TGTGCCAGCAGCCTCCAGGTATCGGGGGGAGTCGAGCAGTACTTC. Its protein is CASSLQVSGGVEQYF.